This entry is about one T cell receptor beta chain. These data are taken from a study of blood T cell repertoires in COVID-19. About the study: Nucleic acid was either cDNA or gDNA, and it came from T cells, B-cell-depleted T cells, or PBMCs.

Per the original data handling: Researchers report that nucleated cell counts were estimated from reference gene primer amplification. The assay was immunoSEQ multiplex PCR, and TCRdb's table has in-frame clones only and misses some. V and J calls and clone size come straight from that table; D and trimming were deduced from the DNA. This sample has about 100,000 clones, with more than 70% found just once. Germline CDR1 is SGHRS and CDR2 is YFSETQ. Trimming shortened V by 0 bases and J by 8 bases, and 12 bases separated the two germline ends. The length of the CDR3 is 14 residues. The rearrangement uses TRBV5-1 and TRBJ2-1; D gene ambiguous. Sequenced: peripheral blood. The sequence was obtained from a woman between 55 and 75 years old in a cohort sampled during active or convalescent COVID-19. The CDR3 nucleotides read TGCGCCAGCAGCTTGGGTCTGTTGGGCGATGAGCAGTTCTTC. Translated, it gives CASSLGLLGDEQFF. Looking up the rest from reference TRBV5-1 and TRBJ2-1 gives the full variable domain: KAGVTQTPRYLIKTRGQQVTLSCSPISGHRSVSWYQQTPGQGLQFLFEYFSETQRNKGNFPGRFSGRQFSNSRSEMNVSTLELGDSALYLCASSLGLLGDEQFFGPGTRLTVL.